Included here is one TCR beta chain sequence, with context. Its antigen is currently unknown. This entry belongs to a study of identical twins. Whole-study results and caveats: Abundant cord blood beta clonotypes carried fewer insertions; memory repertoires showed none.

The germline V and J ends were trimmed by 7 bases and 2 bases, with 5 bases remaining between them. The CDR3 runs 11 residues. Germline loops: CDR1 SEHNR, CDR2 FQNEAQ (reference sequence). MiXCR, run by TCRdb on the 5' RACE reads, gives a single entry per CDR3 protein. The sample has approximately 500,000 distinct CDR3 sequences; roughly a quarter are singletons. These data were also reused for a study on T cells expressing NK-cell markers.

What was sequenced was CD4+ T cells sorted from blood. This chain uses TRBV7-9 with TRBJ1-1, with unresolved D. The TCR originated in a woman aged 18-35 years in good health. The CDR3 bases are TGTGCCAGCAACTTCAACACTGAAGCTTTCTTT. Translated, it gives CASNFNTEAFF.